This T cell receptor beta chain was identified during a study of blood T cell repertoires in COVID-19. Study-wide background: Sources were T cells, B-cell-depleted T cells, or PBMCs; the material itself was cDNA or gDNA.

Trimming took 2 bases from V and 4 from J; bases not matched to a gene: 5. CDR3 length: 14 amino acids. Germline loops: CDR1 SGHRS, CDR2 YFSETQ. In the authors' methods: Estimated nucleated cell counts came from reference gene primer amplification. TCRdb keeps only in-frame clones here, not all; method: immunoSEQ multiplex PCR. That table furnishes V, J and clone size, whereas the DNA furnished D and trimming. This table holds 100,000 to 150,000 clones, around 88% found once. In this sample, this clone turned up a few times. The sequence was obtained from a man aged 45-65 years with acute or convalescent COVID-19. The chain has TRBV5-1 and TRBJ2-7; 8 nucleotides match TRBD2. Source material: peripheral blood. The CDR3 reads CASSFGSGSYEQYF. The CDR3 DNA reads as TGCGCCAGCAGCTTTGGAAGCGGGAGTTACGAGCAGTACTTC.